A single sample gave rise to the 28 T cell receptor beta chains below, sequenced in a study of T cell responses to AZD1222 COVID-19 vaccine. Produced via immunoSEQ multiplex PCR; TCRdb's table is partial and in-frame only. The table has over 150,000 clones, 80% to 95% seen once. This specimen was peripheral blood, taken 28 days after the second AZD1222 dose. The receptor source for this set is an adult who received the AZD1222 COVID-19 vaccine.

The rearrangement uses TRBV6-5 and TRBJ1-2; D unresolved. CDR3 length: 14 amino acids. Between the trimmed V and J ends, which lost 0 bases and 4 bases, there was a span of 9 bases. Germline CDR1 MNHEY, CDR2 SVGAGI. The CDR3 DNA sequence: TGTGCCAGCAGTTACTCGACGGATTTCTATGGCTACACCTTC. Translating it yields CASSYSTDFYGYTF.

J is TRBJ1-5 and V is TRBV19, with a tentative D call TRBD1 (5 bases). Trimming removed 6 bases from V and 5 bases from J, with 23 bases in between. The CDR3 sequence is 17 residues long. Germline loops: CDR1 LNHDA, CDR2 SQIVND (reference sequence). CDR3 amino acids: CASSQGRRGRLYQPQHF. The CDR3 nucleotides read TGTGCCAGTAGCCAAGGGCGCCGGGGACGCCTCTATCAGCCCCAGCATTTT.

The CDR3 is CSVAYTGELFF. The CDR3, as DNA: TGCAGCGTTGCCTATACCGGGGAGCTGTTTTTT. This rearrangement joins TRBV29-1 to TRBJ2-2, with D hard to call. The ends were cut back, 4 bases at V and 5 bases at J, with 5 bases in the middle. The CDR3 has 11 residues. CDR1 is SQVTM and CDR2 is ANQGSEA in the germline V gene.

The chain uses TRBV28 and TRBJ1-6; possible D gene TRBD1, 5 bases. Germline assignment: CDR1 MDHEN and CDR2 SYDVKM. The ends were cut back, 8 bases at V and 7 bases at J, with 18 bases in the middle. This CDR3 has 15 residues. The CDR3, as DNA: TGTGCCAGCCGGGAGGCACAGGTAGACAATTCACCCCTCCACTTT. Its protein product is CASREAQVDNSPLHF. The full variable domain, its missing parts supplied by reference TRBV28 and TRBJ1-6, is DVKVTQSSRYLVKRTGEKVFLECVQDMDHENMFWYRQDPGLGLRLIYFSYDVKMKEKGDIPEGYSVSREKKERFSLILESASTNQTSMYLCASREAQVDNSPLHFGNGTRLTVT.

The gene calls are TRBV7-6 and TRBJ2-2; either TRBD1 or TRBD2 may supply D (5 bases each). This CDR3 comprises 13 residues. Germline CDR1 SGHVS, CDR2 FNYEAQ. Trimming pared 8 bases from V and 2 bases from J, leaving 9 bases between. The CDR3, as DNA: TGTGCCAGCGGGACGACTAACACCGGGGAGCTGTTTTTT. It codes for CASGTTNTGELFF.

This chain connects TRBV18 to TRBJ1-1; D unresolved. The germline gives CDR1 KGHSH, CDR2 LQKENI. Trimming took 6 bases from V and 2 from J, leaving 7 bases between them. The CDR3 is made up of 12 amino acids. The CDR3 loop reads CASSSFNTEAFF. The CDR3 DNA reads TGTGCCAGCTCTTCCTTTAACACTGAAGCTTTCTTT.

The chain employs TRBV28 and TRBJ1-1; D call uncertain. The V gene's germline CDR1 is MDHEN and CDR2 SYDVKM. Trimming shortened V by 1 base and J by 1 base, and 7 bases separated the two germline ends. The CDR3 length is 14 residues. The CDR3 DNA reads TGTGCCAGCAGTTTATTCGGCGGGAACACTGAAGCTTTCTTT. Its translation is CASSLFGGNTEAFF.

This clone has a single count. The chain uses TRBV3-1 (or the pseudogene TRBV3-2) and TRBJ1-1; D ambiguous. Per germline, CDR1 LGHDT and CDR2 YNNKEL (reference sequence). The CDR3 sequence is 14 residues long. V was shortened by 1 base and J by 6 bases, with 12 bases between the two germline ends. CDR3 residues: CASSQVGGIAEAFF. The CDR3 coding sequence is TGTGCCAGCAGCCAAGTAGGCGGTATCGCTGAAGCTTTCTTT.

The genes are TRBV7-9 and TRBJ2-5, with 7 bases aligning to TRBD1. Germline V gene data show CDR1 as SEHNR and CDR2 as FQNEAQ (reference sequence). CDR3 length: 14 amino acids. After removal of 5 bases from V and 7 bases from J, the junction contained 10 bases not matched to a gene. The CDR3 loop is CASSTRTGLGTQYF. CDR3 nucleotides: TGTGCCAGCAGCACACGGACAGGCTTGGGGACCCAGTACTTC.

The J gene is TRBJ1-4, the V gene TRBV3-1 (or the pseudogene TRBV3-2); D not certain. This CDR3 region has 14 residues. The V end was cut by 1 base, the J end by 7 bases, with 10 bases between. Germline V CDR1 and CDR2: LGHDT, YNNKEL (reference sequence). This CDR3 is CASSQAQVGEKLFF. DNA of the CDR3: TGTGCCAGCAGCCAAGCTCAGGTGGGTGAAAAACTGTTTTTT.

This clone was detected only once. The J gene is TRBJ1-3, the V gene TRBV30; D ambiguous. Germline V gene data show CDR1 as GTSNPN and CDR2 as SVGIG (reference sequence). V was shortened by 2 bases and J by 1 base, with 18 bases between the two germline ends. The CDR3 consists of 17 residues. CDR3 in DNA: TGTGCCTGGAGTCCTTCCTCAGGCTGGAGGTCTGGAAACACCATATATTTT. Translating gives CAWSPSSGWRSGNTIYF.

The chain uses TRBV5-1 and TRBJ2-1, with 10 bases that match TRBD1. The V and J ends lost 4 bases and 2 bases, in that order; junction bases with no gene match: 6. Per germline, CDR1 SGHRS and CDR2 YFSETQ. This CDR3 comprises 16 residues. For the CDR3, the DNA is TGCGCCAGCAGCGGGGGGACAGGGGAAGCCTACAATGAGCAGTTCTTC. Translated: CASSGGTGEAYNEQFF.

This clone has only a few counts. The chain carries TRBV5-1 and TRBJ1-1, with D hard to call. This CDR3 comprises 13 residues. CDR1 and CDR2 (germline): SGHRS, YFSETQ. Trimming cost V 4 bases and J 1 base, with 8 bases left between them. CDR3 residues: CASSVDGNTEAFF. The DNA for the CDR3 is TGCGCCAGCAGCGTGGACGGGAACACTGAAGCTTTCTTT.

The J gene is TRBJ1-5, the V gene TRBV27; D unresolved. CDR3 length equals 15 residues. Germline V gene sequence: CDR1 MNHEY, CDR2 SMNVEV (reference sequence). V was cut by 1 base and J by 7 bases, with 14 bases left in between. The CDR3 sequence is CASSLYGVIRQPQHF. For the CDR3, the DNA is TGTGCCAGCAGTTTATACGGGGTCATCCGCCAGCCCCAGCATTTT.

The J gene is TRBJ2-1, the V gene TRBV19; TRBD2 agrees at 8 bases. The CDR3 is 16 amino acids. The J segment lost 0 bases and the V segment lost 7 bases, leaving 8 bases of the junction unmatched. Germline V gene sequence: CDR1 LNHDA, CDR2 SQIVND (reference sequence). CDR3 DNA sequence: TGTGCCAGTATCTCACCGGGGGGGTCCTCCTACAATGAGCAGTTCTTC. Amino acid sequence: CASISPGGSSYNEQFF.

This sequence joins TRBV24-1 and TRBJ2-3; D possibly uses TRBD1 or TRBD2 (5 bases each). V lost 2 bases and J 3 bases, leaving 8 bases between the germline ends. Germline V gene data show CDR1 as KGHDR and CDR2 as SFDVKD. CDR3 length: 14 amino acids. CDR3 bases: TGTGCCACCAGTGATTCGGGACGGACAGATACGCAGTATTTT. This codes for CATSDSGRTDTQYF.

The chain combines TRBV27 with TRBJ2-5; no firm D call. The CDR3 totals 13 residues. Germline V gene data show CDR1 as MNHEY and CDR2 as SMNVEV (reference sequence). The V end lost 6 bases, the J end lost 1 base, and 9 bases lay between the germline ends. DNA for the CDR3: TGTGCCAGCAGGCGGCCCGGCCAAGAGACCCAGTACTTC. Its translation: CASRRPGQETQYF.

V and J are TRBV5-5 and TRBJ1-1; D is unclear. This CDR3 comprises 14 residues. Trimming pared 1 base from V and 4 bases from J, leaving 11 bases between. The V gene's germline CDR1 is SGHKS and CDR2 YYEKEE (reference sequence). The CDR3 coding sequence is TGTGCCAGCAGCTTGACAGCCACAAGCACTGAAGCTTTCTTT. It codes for CASSLTATSTEAFF.

Comment on this clone: The same CDR3 can be traced to other DNA sequences in this sample. This chain links TRBV9 with TRBJ2-7; possibly TRBD2 for D (5 bases). CDR3 size: 14 residues. Germline-derived CDR1 and CDR2 are SGDLS and YYNGEE. Between the trimmed V and J ends, which lost 0 bases and 1 base, there was a span of 8 bases. CDR3 DNA: TGTGCCAGCAGCGTAGCGGCGGGTTCCTACGAGCAGTACTTC. Protein: CASSVAAGSYEQYF.

The chain is built from TRBV7-3 and TRBJ1-2; 10 nucleotides align to TRBD1. This CDR3 contains 15 residues. Germline CDR1 reads SGHTA; CDR2 reads FQGTGA. V shed 7 bases and J 7 bases; nucleotides not matched to a gene: 12. CDR3 sequence: CASTADRGREAGYTF. CDR3 DNA sequence: TGTGCCAGCACCGCAGACAGGGGGCGGGAGGCTGGCTACACCTTC.

J is TRBJ2-7 and V is TRBV18, with no clear D. The CDR3 is made up of 13 amino acids. V lost 0 bases to trimming and J lost 5 bases, with 8 bases between them. The germline gives CDR1 KGHSH, CDR2 LQKENI. CDR3 DNA: TGTGCCAGCTCACCACCGGAAAGACACGAGCAGTACTTC. It encodes CASSPPERHEQYF.

This clone appeared once. This sequence joins TRBV7-2 and TRBJ1-2, with D uncertain. This CDR3 contains 14 residues. Trimming shortened V by 4 bases and J by 3 bases, and 12 bases separated the two germline ends. CDR1 and CDR2 from the germline V gene are SGHTA and FQGNSA. The CDR3: CASSYYGGYYGYTF. For the CDR3, the DNA is TGTGCCAGCAGCTACTATGGAGGCTACTATGGCTACACCTTC.

This chain joins TRBV7-2 and TRBJ2-5, with D possibly matching TRBD2 (6 bases). V was clipped by 5 bases and J by 2 bases, with 12 bases between them. CDR1 SGHTA and CDR2 FQGNSA come from the germline V gene. The CDR3 has 14 residues. In DNA, the CDR3 is TGTGCCAGCAGCATCGGGACTCTACAAGAGACCCAGTACTTC. Translation: CASSIGTLQETQYF. Complete variable domain (other parts from reference TRBV7-2 and TRBJ2-5): GAGVSQSPSNKVTEKGKDVELRCDPISGHTALYWYRQSLGQGLEFLIYFQGNSAPDKSGLPSDRFSAERTGGSVSTLTIQRTQQEDSAVYLCASSIGTLQETQYFGPGTRLLVL.

The chain recombines TRBV9 with TRBJ2-1; the D is unclear. The CDR3 totals 18 residues. Germline V gene data show CDR1 as SGDLS and CDR2 as YYNGEE. The V gene lost 2 bases and the J gene lost 1 base, with 19 bases spanning the gap. Here the CDR3 reads CASSVAPVGLGSYNEQFF. CDR3 nucleotide sequence: TGTGCCAGCAGCGTGGCTCCAGTGGGCCTGGGGTCCTACAATGAGCAGTTCTTC.

J is TRBJ1-1 and V is TRBV25-1, with D perhaps TRBD1 (5 bases). Trimming took off 3 bases at V and 3 bases at J, with 14 bases between the two ends. The germline V gene encodes CDR1 MGHDK and CDR2 SYGVNS. The length of the CDR3 is 15 residues. Here the CDR3 DNA reads TGTGCCAGCAGTGACCCCCGGGGGGGGGACACTGAAGCTTTCTTT. Protein sequence: CASSDPRGGDTEAFF.

The chain uses TRBV7-9 and TRBJ1-6; possibly TRBD1 for D (5 bases). CDR1 SEHNR and CDR2 FQNEAQ come from the germline V gene (reference sequence). The CDR3 sequence is 15 residues long. V was shortened by 5 bases and J by 8 bases, with 16 bases between the two germline ends. The DNA of the CDR3 is TGTGCCAGCAGCCCGCACCGGGGCTCGGATTCACCCCTCCACTTT. Amino acid sequence: CASSPHRGSDSPLHF.

The V call is TRBV25-1, the J call TRBJ1-1; 8 bases align to TRBD1. This CDR3 has 14 residues. With 4 bases clipped from V and 4 bases from J, the junction kept 5 bases outside the gene matches. The germline CDR1 and CDR2 sequences are MGHDK and SYGVNS. The CDR3 sequence is CASSGTGSGTEAFF. CDR3 nucleotide sequence: TGTGCCAGCAGTGGGACAGGGAGCGGCACTGAAGCTTTCTTT.

The V gene is TRBV5-1, the J gene TRBJ2-2; possibly TRBD2 for D (6 bases). The CDR3 has 15 residues. Looked up from germline, CDR1 is SGHRS and CDR2 is YFSETQ. Trimming shortened V by 5 bases and J by 4 bases, and 15 bases separated the two germline ends. The chain's CDR3 is CASRSGVVATGELFF. The CDR3 region has the DNA TGCGCCAGCAGATCGGGGGTAGTGGCCACCGGGGAGCTGTTTTTT.